This T cell receptor (beta chain) stems from a study of tumor-infiltrating lymphocytes in oesophageal squamous cell carcinoma. Germline CDR1 is SGHTA and CDR2 is FQGNSA. This CDR3 contains 17 residues. The V segment lost 5 bases and the J segment 0 bases; nucleotides outside the gene matches: 9. This clonotype was counted a single time. TCRdb re-derived calls from the PCR reads in MiXCR, one entry per CDR3 protein. The profile shows tens of thousands of distinct CDR3 sequences, over 30% of them singletons. This clonotype was sampled from a female donor with esophageal squamous cell carcinoma. The chain links TRBV7-2 to TRBJ2-1; TRBD2 matches at 8 bases. Sequencing input: esophageal tumor tissue. The CDR3 nucleotides are TGTGCCAGCAGCCCTTGGTCGGGGGGGAGCTCCTACAATGAGCAGTTCTTC. This encodes CASSPWSGGSSYNEQFF. The entire variable domain, with the rest obtained from reference TRBV7-2 and TRBJ2-1, is as follows: GAGVSQSPSNKVTEKGKDVELRCDPISGHTALYWYRQSLGQGLEFLIYFQGNSAPDKSGLPSDRFSAERTGGSVSTLTIQRTQQEDSAVYLCASSPWSGGSSYNEQFFGPGTRLTVL.